A single sample gave rise to the 11 T cell receptor beta chains below, sequenced in a study of T cell changes during pregnancy in multiple sclerosis. Libraries were prepared by immunoSEQ multiplex PCR; TCRdb keeps only in-frame clonotypes and omits some of them. The table has 60,000 or so clones, approximately 90% seen once. This specimen was peripheral blood, taken in the first trimester of pregnancy. Receptors originate from a female donor in good health, enrolled as a control in a pregnancy study.

This chain connects TRBV4-3 to TRBJ1-4, with TRBD1 as a possible D gene (5 bases). The germline CDR1 and CDR2 sequences are LGHNA and YSLEER. CDR3 size: 17 residues. Trimming cost V 7 bases and J 0 bases, with 18 bases left between them. In nucleotides, the CDR3 is TGCGCCAGCACTAGACAGCCCCGGCTTACAACTAATGAAAAACTGTTTTTT. This gives the protein CASTRQPRLTTNEKLFF.

J is TRBJ1-5 and V is TRBV2; possibly TRBD1 for D (5 bases). This CDR3 region has 15 residues. Germline-derived CDR1 and CDR2 are SNHLY and FYNNEI. V was shortened by 1 base and J by 6 bases, with 13 bases between the two germline ends. CDR3 amino acids: CASSEEGRESQPQHF. The CDR3 coding sequence is TGTGCCAGCAGTGAAGAAGGCAGGGAAAGTCAGCCCCAGCATTTT. Drawing the rest from reference TRBV2 and TRBJ1-5, the complete variable domain is EPEVTQTPSHQVTQMGQEVILRCVPISNHLYFYWYRQILGQKVEFLVSFYNNEISEKSEIFDDQFSVERPDGSNFTLKIRSTKLEDSAMYFCASSEEGRESQPQHFGDGTRLSIL.

The CDR3 is CASSRLSSGNTIYF. The CDR3 DNA follows: TGTGCCAGCAGCCGCCTGAGCTCTGGAAACACCATATATTTT. This chain connects TRBV13 to TRBJ1-3; D not resolved. Germline V gene lookup returns CDR1 PRHDT and CDR2 FYEKMQ (reference sequence). CDR3 size: 14 residues. Trimming pared 5 bases from V and 0 bases from J, leaving 8 bases between.

Of note for this clone: The sample carries other DNA sequences with the same CDR3. This chain connects TRBV7-2 to TRBJ1-2, with D perhaps matching TRBD1 (6 bases). Germline V gives CDR1 SGHTA, CDR2 FQGNSA. The ends were cut back, 2 bases at V and 4 bases at J, with 11 bases in the middle. The CDR3 sequence is 14 residues long. The CDR3 coding sequence is TGTGCCAGCAGCTTATTGGGGGGGCTCTATGGCTACACCTTC. Protein product: CASSLLGGLYGYTF.

This clone showed up just once. CDR3 coding DNA: TGTGCCTTGCGGGGGTCGGCCTCCTATAATTCACCCCTCCACTTT. Protein sequence: CALRGSASYNSPLHF. The chain employs TRBV6-1 and TRBJ1-6, with a weak D call TRBD1 (5 bases). The V and J ends lost 11 bases and 0 bases respectively, with 14 bases between them. CDR3 size: 15 residues. Looked up from germline, CDR1 is MNHNS and CDR2 is SASEGT.

V usage is TRBV19 and J usage is TRBJ2-6, with a tentative D call TRBD1 (5 bases). Per germline, CDR1 LNHDA and CDR2 SQIVND (reference sequence). V lost 3 bases and J lost 3, with 15 bases in between. The CDR3 runs 17 residues. CDR3 protein: CASSIGDRRIGANVLTF. DNA of the CDR3: TGTGCCAGTAGTATTGGCGACAGAAGGATTGGGGCCAACGTCCTGACTTTC.

V usage is TRBV15 and J usage is TRBJ2-2, with 8 bases matching TRBD2. The germline CDR1 and CDR2 sequences are LNHNV and YYDKDF (reference sequence). The V gene end was trimmed by 2 bases and the J gene end by 2 bases; junction bases not matched to a gene: 7. The CDR3 has 17 amino acids. The CDR3 loop is CATSRRRGTRNTGELFF. In nucleotides, the CDR3 is TGTGCCACCAGCAGAAGAAGGGGGACTAGAAACACCGGGGAGCTGTTTTTT.

V gene TRBV7-9 combines with J gene TRBJ1-3; D perhaps matches TRBD1 (5 bases). The CDR3 has 13 residues. V shed 1 base and J shed 4 bases, with 5 bases lying between them. Germline V gives CDR1 SEHNR, CDR2 FQNEAQ (reference sequence). In DNA form, the CDR3 reads TGTGCCAGCAGCTTAGGACAGGGAAACACCATATATTTT. It specifies CASSLGQGNTIYF.

This sequence joins TRBV5-1 and TRBJ2-7, with D tentatively TRBD1 (6 bases). Looked up from germline, CDR1 is SGHRS and CDR2 is YFSETQ. Trimming removed 4 bases at V and 1 base at J, with 12 bases between. The CDR3 runs 14 residues. The CDR3 bases are TGCGCCAGCAGCCCGTCAAGGGGGTCCTACGAGCAGTACTTC. It is translated as CASSPSRGSYEQYF.

The V call is TRBV29-1, the J call TRBJ1-1; D unclear. The CDR3 totals 12 residues. Germline V gene lookup returns CDR1 SQVTM and CDR2 ANQGSEA. V was trimmed by 0 bases and J by 7 bases, leaving 9 bases between them. For the CDR3, the DNA is TGCAGCGTTGAAGAACGACAATTTGAAGCTTTCTTT. This translates into CSVEERQFEAFF.

The chain joins TRBV6-4 to TRBJ2-1; 10 bases map to TRBD2. CDR1 is MRHNA, CDR2 SNTAGT, per germline. CDR3 size: 15 residues. The V gene end was trimmed by 6 bases and the J gene end by 6 bases; junction bases not matched to a gene: 8. This chain's CDR3 is CASSPSGGGVNEQFF. The CDR3 region has the DNA TGTGCCAGCAGCCCTAGCGGGGGAGGGGTCAATGAGCAGTTCTTC.